This note documents a single TCR beta chain sequence. Its recognized antigen is unknown. Base qualities are not provided; no much larger clone lies one nucleotide away. This specimen's treatment or condition label, per the study, means: in vitro stimulation with specific CMV peptide epitopes to enrich CMV-specific T cells. For this chain, trimming is 4 bases at the V end and 7 bases at the J end, and the number of junction bases without a gene match is 19. The germline V gene (reference sequence) supplies CDR1 LNHDA and CDR2 SQIVND. CDR3 length: 20 amino acids, cysteine to phenylalanine. Only CDR3 DNA remains: 60 bases, in frame from the first base. The entry originates in a study of T cell repertoires in cytomegalovirus infection (dated by TCRdb to the late 2010s). Notes on the research overall: The peptide stimulations were aimed at well-studied HLA-B-restricted epitopes as well as recently identified HLA-C-restricted CMV epitopes, whose presentation resists viral immunomodulation. Donor HLA type was relevant to the analysis, because carriage of CMV infection together with the matching HLA type was indicated by public TCR beta signatures. What the work shows at the level of the full study, not this receptor alone: The ex vivo response was dominated by HLA-C-restricted CMV-specific TCR beta clonotypes, which also provided the single most frequent clonotype in two of eight donors. Carriers of CMV infection plus the relevant HLA type were discriminated by the cumulative frequency of public TCR beta family members in the study cohort and in an independent roughly 340-donor cohort.

These reads were obtained on an Illumina HiSeq 1500. TCRdb reprocessed the public reads (quality trimming at Q25 with fastp, clone calling with MiXCR) and kept in-frame beta chains. Identical CDR3 proteins give one entry, which carries the most common genes and DNA. The sample contains roughly 500,000 distinct CDR3 sequences, roughly a third of them found a single time. The ten biggest clones cover about a sixth of the sample. Recombination connected TRBV19 to TRBJ2-1, and 13 junctional nucleotides match TRBD2. Sequencing used cultured PBMCs, obtained from culture after CMV antigen stimulation. The sequence derives from a human donor in good health (CMV status not recorded). Some clones in this sample may be carry-over from other donors' samples. This receptor carries the CDR3 CASSSKGTSGTSGLRNEQFF. In nucleotide form, the sequence is TGTGCCAGTAGTAGTAAAGGGACTAGCGGGACTAGCGGTCTACGTAATGAGCAGTTCTTC.